This T cell receptor beta chain is from a study of blood T cell repertoires in COVID-19. CDR3 length equals 12 residues. CDR1 is MNHNS, CDR2 SASEGT, per germline. On this clone itself: Mismatch with germline at one junction end may stem from a read error.

Source study methods: The authors estimated nucleated cell counts from reference gene primer amplification. The method was immunoSEQ multiplex PCR; TCRdb's version includes in-frame clones alone and lacks a portion of them. For V, J and clone size, that table is used; D and trimming come from the DNA. Among some 80,000 clones listed, roughly nine tenths were seen once. This TCR came from a woman of 80 years or more with active or convalescent COVID-19. Sequenced: peripheral blood. V gene TRBV6-1 combines with J gene TRBJ2-7; weak D call: TRBD2 (5 bases). CDR3 sequence (DNA): TGTGCCAGCAGTGAAACTGACTATCTTAGGAACTTC. Translated: CASSETDYLRNF.